This TCR beta chain was sequenced during a study of glioma-infiltrating T cells. Study-wide findings and caveats: Tissue and blood shared very few CDR3 sequences. Gliomas, especially low-grade, showed above-expected tissue-blood divergence; non-neoplastic patients showed below.

Amplification of TCR alpha and beta CDR3 regions from RNA used iRepertoire nested multiplex PCR. Input was about 85-450 ng of tissue mRNA or PBMC total RNA. TCRdb reprocessed the multiplex PCR reads with MiXCR, giving one entry per CDR3 protein. This repertoire shows approximately 190,000 distinct CDR3 sequences, approximately 30% found once; its top ten account for 20%. This clonotype appeared many times. The antigen is not known. The germline V gene encodes CDR1 LNHDA and CDR2 SQIVND (reference sequence). The CDR3 has 14 amino acids. Between the trimmed V and J ends, which lost 8 bases and 2 bases, there was a span of 13 bases.

The TCR sequence derives from a human donor with low-grade glioma or glioblastoma, undergoing nonglioma brain surgery, or in good health (not recorded which). The gene calls are TRBV19 and TRBJ2-1; D gene ambiguous. Sequencing input: glioma tissue, nonneoplastic brain tissue, or PBMCs (not recorded which). The CDR3 loop reads CASRNGWAYNEQFF. As DNA, the CDR3 is TGTGCCAGTCGGAACGGGTGGGCCTACAATGAGCAGTTCTTC.